These 26 T cell receptor beta chains share one sample of origin, sequenced in a study of OX40 agonist ivuxolimab in advanced cancers. The protocol was immunoSEQ multiplex PCR, while the TCRdb copy is restricted to in-frame clones and leaves out a portion. The sample includes about 82,000 clones, roughly 85% of them seen just once. Material: CD4+ or CD8+ T cells sorted from blood, obtained in a trial of the OX40 agonist ivuxolimab. These receptors all stem from an adult with an advanced solid tumor such as melanoma, head and neck, liver or kidney cancer.

The rearrangement uses TRBV11-2 and TRBJ2-3; D not certain. V lost 1 base and J lost 6, with 8 bases in between. Germline V gene data show CDR1 as SGHAT and CDR2 as FQNNGV. The CDR3 loop spans 13 amino acids. In nucleotides, the CDR3 is TGTGCCAGCAGCTTAGGCCCTTGGGATACGCAGTATTTT. This gives the protein CASSLGPWDTQYF.

The chain couples TRBV2 to TRBJ2-3; D gene unclear. The ends were cut back, 0 bases at V and 0 bases at J, with 7 bases in the middle. This CDR3 region has 15 residues. CDR1 and CDR2 (germline): SNHLY, FYNNEI. The CDR3 region has the DNA TGTGCCAGCAGTGAAGCCCTACGCAGCACAGATACGCAGTATTTT. Translation: CASSEALRSTDTQYF.

This clone was counted between two and nine times. The chain links TRBV7-8 to TRBJ2-1, with 7 bases lining up with TRBD2. Per germline, CDR1 SGHVS and CDR2 FQNEAQ. This CDR3 is built from 16 residues. Unmatched junction bases numbered 16, after V lost 7 bases and J lost 7 bases. In nucleotides, the CDR3 is TGTGCCAGCACCCCGGTTCGAGGGCAAGCGGGGAATGAGCAGTTCTTC. Translating it yields CASTPVRGQAGNEQFF.

V is TRBV7-2 and J is TRBJ2-7, with 11 bases identical to TRBD2. This CDR3 has 15 residues. Germline V gene lookup returns CDR1 SGHTA and CDR2 FQGNSA. V lost 5 bases and J lost 3; bases outside the gene matches: 6. CDR3 loop: CASSPQGTSGYEQYF. The CDR3 DNA follows: TGTGCCAGCAGCCCCCAGGGGACTAGCGGCTACGAGCAGTACTTC. Together with reference TRBV7-2 and TRBJ2-7, the CDR3 gives the full variable domain: GAGVSQSPSNKVTEKGKDVELRCDPISGHTALYWYRQSLGQGLEFLIYFQGNSAPDKSGLPSDRFSAERTGGSVSTLTIQRTQQEDSAVYLCASSPQGTSGYEQYFGPGTRLTVT.

The chain is built from TRBV23-1 and TRBJ2-1; D is unresolved. TRBV23-1 counts as an open reading frame of uncertain function. Trimming took 5 bases from V and 8 from J, leaving 10 bases between them. The CDR3 loop spans 12 amino acids. As DNA, the CDR3 is TGCGCCAGCAGTACCAGAATCGATGAGCAGTTCTTC. It yields the protein CASSTRIDEQFF.

The rearrangement uses TRBV15 and TRBJ2-7; TRBD1 matches at 8 bases. Germline V gene sequence: CDR1 LNHNV, CDR2 YYDKDF (reference sequence). Germline trimming cut 4 bases from V and 1 base from J; bases unmatched to any gene: 3. CDR3 size: 14 residues. The CDR3 nucleotides are TGTGCCACCAGCACTCGGACAGGGTCCTACGAGCAGTACTTC. Translated: CATSTRTGSYEQYF.

This rearrangement joins TRBV7-9 to TRBJ2-7; D gene ambiguous. Between the trimmed V and J ends, which lost 3 bases and 5 bases, there was a span of 5 bases. The length of the CDR3 is 11 residues. CDR1 is SEHNR, CDR2 FQNEAQ, per germline (reference sequence). This CDR3 reads CASSLTDEQYF. For the CDR3, the DNA is TGTGCCAGCAGCTTGACTGACGAGCAGTACTTC.

The V gene is TRBV5-1, the J gene TRBJ2-5; TRBD2 is a possible D gene (5 bases). CDR3 length: 11 amino acids. V lost 7 bases and J 5 bases, leaving 9 bases between the germline ends. Germline loops: CDR1 SGHRS, CDR2 YFSETQ. CDR3 bases: TGCGCCAGCGCCTGGAGGGAGACCCAGTACTTC. Amino acid sequence: CASAWRETQYF.

This rearrangement joins TRBV2 to TRBJ2-5; D is unclear. Germline CDR1 SNHLY, CDR2 FYNNEI. The CDR3 sequence is 16 residues long. V was pared by 4 bases and J by 4 bases, with 19 bases between. The CDR3 DNA reads TGTGCCAGCAGTGTAGCCCCCCCCGGACCCGGAGAGACCCAGTACTTC. Its protein product is CASSVAPPGPGETQYF.

The genes are TRBV12-5 and TRBJ2-5; D is unresolved. V was pared by 6 bases and J by 4 bases, with 9 bases between. Germline values: CDR1 LGHNT, CDR2 FRNRAP. This CDR3 comprises 12 residues. The CDR3, as DNA: TGTGCTAGTGGCCCGGAGCTAGAGACCCAGTACTTC. This sequence encodes CASGPELETQYF.

With respect to this clone: One end of the junction varies from germline; a read error may be responsible. The chain has TRBV19 and TRBJ2-7; TRBD1 matches at 12 bases. Germline-derived CDR1 and CDR2 are LNHDA and SQIVND (reference sequence). The length of the CDR3 is 18 residues. The CDR3 DNA sequence: TGTGTCAGTAGTATAGATTTCCCTGGGACAGGGGGCAACTACGAGCAGTACTTC. This encodes CVSSIDFPGTGGNYEQYF.

This chain connects TRBV6-5 to TRBJ1-3, with 8 bases that match TRBD1. Unmatched junction bases numbered 6, after V lost 7 bases and J lost 4 bases. Germline values: CDR1 MNHEY, CDR2 SVGAGI. The CDR3 covers 14 residues. The CDR3 reads CASKAGGYGNTIYF. In DNA, the CDR3 is TGTGCCAGCAAGGCAGGGGGCTACGGAAACACCATATATTTT.

The chain recombines TRBV5-1 with TRBJ1-6; possible D gene TRBD1, 5 bases. The CDR3 sequence is 22 residues long. CDR1 SGHRS and CDR2 YFSETQ come from the germline V gene. V lost 2 bases, J lost 0 bases, and 27 bases lay in between. DNA of the CDR3: TGCGCCAGCAGCTTTTGGCTTCGTAGTGGGACGGATGTAAACTCCTATAATTCACCCCTCCACTTT. Translated, it gives CASSFWLRSGTDVNSYNSPLHF.

The chain has TRBV7-9 and TRBJ2-2, with D perhaps matching TRBD1 or TRBD2 (6 bases each). The germline gives CDR1 SEHNR, CDR2 FQNEAQ (reference sequence). This CDR3 comprises 16 residues. The V end was cut by 5 bases, the J end by 3 bases, with 16 bases between. The CDR3 loop reads CASSPRRGRYTGELFF. The CDR3, as DNA: TGTGCCAGCAGCCCCCGGAGGGGGAGATACACCGGGGAGCTGTTTTTT.

The chain couples TRBV18 to TRBJ2-2; D is unclear. The length of the CDR3 is 12 residues. V lost 4 bases and J 5 bases, leaving 5 bases between the germline ends. Per germline, CDR1 KGHSH and CDR2 LQKENI. CDR3 amino acids: CASSQGTGELFF. Written as DNA, the CDR3 is TGTGCCAGCTCACAGGGAACCGGGGAGCTGTTTTTT.

The CDR3 DNA reads TGTGCCAGCACCCGGCGGGAGGTTAGGGGCTTAGGCTACACCTTC. This codes for CASTRREVRGLGYTF. The genes are TRBV2 and TRBJ1-2, with a weak D call TRBD1 (5 bases). Trimming shortened V by 7 bases and J by 8 bases, and 23 bases separated the two germline ends. CDR1 and CDR2 from the germline V gene are SNHLY and FYNNEI. This CDR3 is 15 amino acids long.

The chain recombines TRBV6-5 with TRBJ1-1; 9 nucleotides agree with TRBD1. Germline V gene sequence: CDR1 MNHEY, CDR2 SVGAGI. CDR3 length: 14 residues. Germline trimming cut 5 bases from V and 6 bases from J; bases unmatched to any gene: 7. CDR3 DNA sequence: TGTGCCAGCAGTCTTGGGACAGGGCCGTCTGAAGCTTTCTTT. It encodes CASSLGTGPSEAFF.

The genes are TRBV7-2 and TRBJ1-6, with D possibly matching TRBD1 (6 bases). Germline-derived CDR1 and CDR2 are SGHTA and FQGNSA. Trimming cost V 1 base and J 7 bases, with 11 bases left between them. The CDR3 is 15 amino acids. The CDR3 is CASSLVAGVNSPLHF. Written as DNA, the CDR3 is TGTGCCAGCAGCTTAGTTGCAGGGGTGAATTCACCCCTCCACTTT.

The chain joins TRBV27 to TRBJ1-6, with TRBD1 as a possible D gene (6 bases). V lost 6 bases, J lost 6 bases, and 18 bases lay in between. CDR3 length: 16 amino acids. Germline V gene lookup returns CDR1 MNHEY and CDR2 SMNVEV (reference sequence). The CDR3 is CASRGGSTGRNSPLHF. The CDR3 DNA reads as TGTGCCAGCAGGGGGGGGTCGACAGGACGTAATTCACCCCTCCACTTT.

The chain recombines TRBV9 with TRBJ2-2; D possibly uses TRBD1 or TRBD2 (6 bases each). Trimming shortened V by 3 bases and J by 3 bases, and 15 bases separated the two germline ends. This CDR3 contains 16 residues. Germline CDR1 and CDR2: SGDLS and YYNGEE. CDR3: CASSGWGARDTGELFF. CDR3 coding DNA: TGTGCCAGCAGCGGATGGGGGGCGCGTGACACCGGGGAGCTGTTTTTT.

The gene calls are TRBV7-2 and TRBJ2-7; no reliable D call. V was shortened by 2 bases and J by 1 base, with 9 bases between the two germline ends. There are 14 residues in the CDR3. The V gene's germline CDR1 is SGHTA and CDR2 FQGNSA. The CDR3: CASSLRRYSYEQYF. The CDR3 nucleotides read TGTGCCAGCAGCTTACGACGGTATTCCTACGAGCAGTACTTC.

The CDR3 bases are TGCAGCGGAGTGGGGACAGGGAAGGGGTACGAGCAGTACTTC. It codes for CSGVGTGKGYEQYF. This chain uses TRBV29-1 with TRBJ2-7; 9 positions agree with TRBD1. The germline V gene has CDR1 SQVTM and CDR2 ANQGSEA. This CDR3 region has 14 residues. Trimming at V came to 7 bases and at J to 4 bases, leaving 11 bases not matched to a gene.

The J gene is TRBJ2-3, the V gene TRBV18; tentatively, D is TRBD1 or TRBD2 (5 bases each). Germline values: CDR1 KGHSH, CDR2 LQKENI. The length of the CDR3 is 14 residues. Trimming removed 3 bases from V and 6 bases from J, with 13 bases in between. The CDR3 DNA follows: TGTGCCAGCTCACCGGGGACCTCCGCGGATACGCAGTATTTT. Translation gives CASSPGTSADTQYF. Filled out from reference TRBV18 and TRBJ2-3, the complete variable domain reads NAGVMQNPRHLVRRRGQEARLRCSPMKGHSHVYWYRQLPEEGLKFMVYLQKENIIDESGMPKERFSAEFPKEGPSILRIQQVVRGDSAAYFCASSPGTSADTQYFGPGTRLTVL.

The V gene is TRBV2, the J gene TRBJ2-3, with D perhaps matching TRBD1 (5 bases). The ends were cut back, 2 bases at V and 1 base at J, with 10 bases in the middle. CDR1 and CDR2 (germline): SNHLY, FYNNEI. CDR3 size: 15 residues. This CDR3 is CASSERIGGTDTQYF. CDR3 sequence (DNA): TGTGCCAGCAGTGAACGAATAGGGGGCACAGATACGCAGTATTTT. Based on the CDR3 plus reference TRBV2 and TRBJ2-3, the full variable domain is EPEVTQTPSHQVTQMGQEVILRCVPISNHLYFYWYRQILGQKVEFLVSFYNNEISEKSEIFDDQFSVERPDGSNFTLKIRSTKLEDSAMYFCASSERIGGTDTQYFGPGTRLTVL.

The J gene is TRBJ1-2, the V gene TRBV5-1; TRBD1 matches at 7 bases. Germline lookup yields CDR1 SGHRS and CDR2 YFSETQ. Trimming took 2 bases from V and 4 from J; bases not matched to a gene: 2. This CDR3 comprises 13 residues. In nucleotides, the CDR3 is TGCGCCAGCAGCTTTGGGACAGTCTATGGCTACACCTTC. Translating it yields CASSFGTVYGYTF.

This clone showed up just a few times. The V call is TRBV5-1, the J call TRBJ1-6; perhaps TRBD1 as D (5 bases). Germline V gives CDR1 SGHRS, CDR2 YFSETQ. The CDR3 is 12 residues long. V shed 4 bases and J shed 16 bases, with 15 bases lying between them. CDR3 loop: CASSPGTVELHF. CDR3 bases: TGCGCCAGCAGCCCCGGGACGGTCGAACTCCACTTT.